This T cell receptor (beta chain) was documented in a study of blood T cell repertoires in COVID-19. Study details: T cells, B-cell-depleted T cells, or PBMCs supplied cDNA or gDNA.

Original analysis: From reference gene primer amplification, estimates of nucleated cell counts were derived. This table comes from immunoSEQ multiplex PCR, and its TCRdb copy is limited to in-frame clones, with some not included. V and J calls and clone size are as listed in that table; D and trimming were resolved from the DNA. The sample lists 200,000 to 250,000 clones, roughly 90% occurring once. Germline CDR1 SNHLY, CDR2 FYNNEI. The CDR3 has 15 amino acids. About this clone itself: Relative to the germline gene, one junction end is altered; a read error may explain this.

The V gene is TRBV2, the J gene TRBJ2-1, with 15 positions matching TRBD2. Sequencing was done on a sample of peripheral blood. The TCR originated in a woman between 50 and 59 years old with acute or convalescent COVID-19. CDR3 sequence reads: CACRGTSGGTNEQFF. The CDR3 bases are TGTGCCTGCAGGGGGACTAGCGGGGGGACCAATGAGCAGTTCTTC.